The rows below give T cell receptor beta chains drawn from one sample of a study of T cells of healthy individuals. A single record per CDR3 protein comes from TCRdb applying MiXCR to the 5' RACE reads. The data contain fewer than 70,000 distinct CDR3 sequences, approximately 14% of them singletons. The receptor source for this set is a human donor in good health. Both conserved end residues are part of each CDR3.

V gene	J gene	CDR3 protein
TRBV7-9	TRBJ2-7	CASSSTLAGGRSYEQYF
TRBV2	TRBJ1-5	CASRGGSNQPQHF
TRBV6-6	TRBJ2-7	CASRGIYEQYF
TRBV7-9	TRBJ1-1	CASSQGGNEAFF
TRBV27	TRBJ1-6	CASSFLGANSPLNF
TRBV6-2/TRBV6-3	TRBJ1-1	CASSQGRDRALFF
TRBV6-1	TRBJ2-1	CASSWVVYNEQFF
TRBV7-6	TRBJ2-7	CASSLKRPGNSYEQYF
TRBV7-3	TRBJ2-3	CASSLQAGGRTQYF
TRBV11-3	TRBJ1-5	CASSFRGQPQHF
TRBV6-4	TRBJ2-2	CASKQDSLNTGELFF
TRBV6-6	TRBJ2-7	CASSYVSGYEQYF
TRBV13	TRBJ1-6	CASSGGTISPLHF
TRBV6-2/TRBV6-3	TRBJ2-4	CASREAGTGANIQYF
TRBV2	TRBJ2-5	CASKVETQYF
TRBV10-3	TRBJ1-1	CAIRDTTQGATEAFF
TRBV4-3	TRBJ2-1	CASSQDYSSSYNEQFF
TRBV4-3	TRBJ2-7	CASSQTGGLAGTYEQYF
TRBV4-3	TRBJ2-7	CASSQERYYEQYF
TRBV7-2	TRBJ2-1	CASSLIAGAGNEQFF